Following are 15 T cell receptor beta chains from one sample sequenced in a study of blood T cell repertoires in COVID-19. Profiling relied on immunoSEQ multiplex PCR, and the TCRdb table lists in-frame clones only, not all of them. This table holds about 54,000 clones, over 75% found once. The sequencing sample was made of peripheral blood. These receptors all come from a woman in her thirties or forties with active COVID-19.

In DNA form, the CDR3 reads TGTGCCAGCAGCCGCAAGGGAGGGGGCTCCTACAATGAGCAGTTCTTC. As protein: CASSRKGGGSYNEQFF. J is TRBJ2-1 and V is TRBV6-6; D possibly corresponds to TRBD2 (7 bases). Per the germline V gene, CDR1 is MNHNY and CDR2 is SVGAGI (reference sequence). The CDR3 is 16 amino acids. Trimming stripped 6 bases from V and 0 bases from J, with 15 bases between.

This chain links TRBV11-3 with TRBJ2-1, with 9 bases that match TRBD2. The CDR3 has 17 amino acids. Germline V lookup: CDR1 SGHNT, CDR2 YENEEA. Trimming at V came to 3 bases and at J to 6 bases, leaving 12 bases not matched to a gene. CDR3 loop: CASSLSSGGLWGNEQFF. The CDR3 bases are TGTGCCAGCAGCTTGAGTAGCGGGGGTTTATGGGGCAATGAGCAGTTCTTC.

The CDR3 DNA is TGTGCCAGCAGCTCTACCGCAGGGGGCTACGAGCAGTACTTC. Translated: CASSSTAGGYEQYF. The chain is built from TRBV11-3 and TRBJ2-7; TRBD1 aligns across 7 bases. Trimming at V came to 4 bases and at J to 3 bases, leaving 6 bases not matched to a gene. Looked up from germline, CDR1 is SGHNT and CDR2 is YENEEA. The CDR3 length is 14 residues. Combining the CDR3 with reference TRBV11-3 and TRBJ2-7 gives the whole variable domain EAGVVQSPRYKIIEKKQPVAFWCNPISGHNTLYWYLQNLGQGPELLIRYENEEAVDDSQLPKDRFSAERLKGVDSTLKIQPAELGDSAVYLCASSSTAGGYEQYFGPGTRLTVT.

V usage is TRBV9 and J usage is TRBJ1-1; D may be TRBD1 (6 bases). Germline CDR1 and CDR2: SGDLS and YYNGEE. This CDR3 has 14 amino acids. Trimming cost V 3 bases and J 4 bases, with 13 bases left between them. The CDR3, as DNA: TGTGCCAGCAGCGCCGCCCCAGGGGTCACTGAAGCTTTCTTT. Residues: CASSAAPGVTEAFF.

There are a few counts of this clone. CDR3 sequence: CASSQVILTGPTTNEKLFF. DNA of the CDR3: TGCGCCAGCAGCCAAGTCATTTTGACAGGTCCCACAACTAATGAAAAACTGTTTTTT. This chain uses TRBV4-3 with TRBJ1-4, with a weak D call TRBD1 (6 bases). This CDR3 is built from 19 residues. Per germline, CDR1 LGHNA and CDR2 YSLEER. V lost 1 base to trimming and J lost 0 bases, with 18 bases between them.

This clone appeared a few times. The J gene is TRBJ2-1, the V gene TRBV6-2 or TRBV6-3; D ambiguous. V lost 5 bases, J lost 0 bases, and 8 bases lay in between. CDR1 is MNHEY, CDR2 SVGEGT, per germline. The CDR3 sequence is 14 residues long. The CDR3 is CASSQLSSYNEQFF. Written as DNA, the CDR3 is TGTGCCAGCAGTCAATTGAGCTCCTACAATGAGCAGTTCTTC.

V usage is TRBV3-1 (or the pseudogene TRBV3-2) and J usage is TRBJ2-5; 13 nucleotides match TRBD2. CDR1 and CDR2 from the germline V gene are LGHDT and YNNKEL (reference sequence). The trim removed 4 bases at V and 1 base at J, leaving 3 bases unmatched. CDR3 size: 16 residues. The CDR3 DNA is TGTGCCAGCAGCCTACGACTAGCGGGGGGCCAAGAGACCCAGTACTTC. Residues: CASSLRLAGGQETQYF.

This clone was detected only once. The V call is TRBV2, the J call TRBJ1-5, with 11 nucleotides matching TRBD1. Germline V gene sequence: CDR1 SNHLY, CDR2 FYNNEI. With 5 bases clipped from V and 5 bases from J, the junction kept 5 bases outside the gene matches. CDR3 length: 15 residues. CDR3 sequence: CASSWDRGSDQPQHF. The CDR3 coding sequence is TGTGCCAGCAGTTGGGACAGGGGGTCTGATCAGCCCCAGCATTTT.

This clone was seen once. The J gene is TRBJ2-7, the V gene TRBV7-9, with a tentative D call TRBD2 (5 bases). The CDR3 is made up of 14 amino acids. The germline gives CDR1 SEHNR, CDR2 FQNEAQ (reference sequence). Deletions cut 1 base from V and 2 bases from J, with 9 bases between. The CDR3 loop reads CASSLGGWPYEQYF. For the CDR3, the DNA is TGTGCCAGCAGCTTAGGAGGGTGGCCCTACGAGCAGTACTTC.

The chain uses TRBV9 and TRBJ1-2; 9 nucleotides match TRBD1. V gave up 5 bases and J gave up 7 bases; unmatched junction bases: 12. The CDR3 has 15 residues. Germline lookup yields CDR1 SGDLS and CDR2 YYNGEE. The CDR3, as DNA: TGTGCCAGCAGTCGTGGAACAGACAGGGGGGGTGGCTACACCTTC. Its protein product is CASSRGTDRGGGYTF. The full variable domain, completed using reference TRBV9 and TRBJ1-2, is DSGVTQTPKHLITATGQRVTLRCSPRSGDLSVYWYQQSLDQGLQFLIQYYNGEERAKGNILERFSAQQFPDLHSELNLSSLELGDSALYFCASSRGTDRGGGYTFGSGTRLTVV.

The chain recombines TRBV5-1 with TRBJ2-2, with 8 bases identical to TRBD1. Germline CDR1 reads SGHRS; CDR2 reads YFSETQ. CDR3 length equals 15 residues. V was clipped by 4 bases and J by 0 bases; unmatched bases: 2. The CDR3 spells CASSKGQANTGELFF. The CDR3 DNA sequence: TGCGCCAGCAGCAAGGGACAGGCGAACACCGGGGAGCTGTTTTTT. Based on the CDR3 plus reference TRBV5-1 and TRBJ2-2, the full variable domain is KAGVTQTPRYLIKTRGQQVTLSCSPISGHRSVSWYQQTPGQGLQFLFEYFSETQRNKGNFPGRFSGRQFSNSRSEMNVSTLELGDSALYLCASSKGQANTGELFFGEGSRLTVL.

The CDR3 here is CATSRGSNQPQHF. CDR3 in DNA: TGTGCCACCAGCAGGGGCAGCAATCAGCCCCAGCATTTT. The genes are TRBV15 and TRBJ1-5; no firm D call. Germline CDR1 reads LNHNV; CDR2 reads YYDKDF (reference sequence). The CDR3 contains 13 residues. V dropped 3 bases and J dropped 1 base, with 4 bases sitting between them.

This clone has just a few counts. The CDR3 bases are TGCGCCAGCAGCCAAGCTTGGGGGGAAGGCTACACCTTC. It translates to CASSQAWGEGYTF. The V call is TRBV4-3, the J call TRBJ1-2; maybe TRBD1 (5 bases). CDR1 and CDR2 (germline): LGHNA, YSLEER. Trimming stripped 1 base from V and 8 bases from J, with 11 bases between. The CDR3 consists of 13 residues.

V is TRBV5-1 and J is TRBJ2-5; 10 bases are shared with TRBD2. The CDR3 is made up of 14 amino acids. Per the germline V gene, CDR1 is SGHRS and CDR2 is YFSETQ. Trimming removed 4 bases from V and 5 bases from J; junction bases left unmatched: 5. The CDR3, as DNA: TGCGCCAGCAGCCTAGCGGGGGCGGAGGAGACCCAGTACTTC. It codes for CASSLAGAEETQYF.

The J gene is TRBJ2-5, the V gene TRBV10-3; 9 bases line up with TRBD2. Germline V gene lookup returns CDR1 ENHRY and CDR2 SYGVKD. The V and J ends lost 10 bases and 5 bases, in that order; junction bases with no gene match: 14. The CDR3 is 15 amino acids. In DNA, the CDR3 is TGTGCCAGCCGGCCGGGAGCGGGGGGCCCGGAGACCCAGTACTTC. Encoded protein: CASRPGAGGPETQYF.